This is a list of T cell receptor beta chains from one sample in a study of blood T cell repertoires in COVID-19. Sequencing was performed with immunoSEQ multiplex PCR; in TCRdb, only in-frame clones are kept and a portion is missing. The sample carries 250,000 or so clones, roughly nine tenths recorded once. The sequenced sample was PBMCs or T cells enriched from blood (not recorded which). The receptors were sampled from a human donor in a cohort exposed to, infected with or recovered from COVID-19 (not recorded which). The donor label of this sample is uncertain. CDR3s include the opening cysteine and the closing phenylalanine or tryptophan. A D gene is named only where the DNA matches it firmly. A clone size is listed for some rows: how often the clone was seen (once, few, many), or a class if it is expanded.

v_gene,j_gene,abundance,d_gene,CDR3nt,CDR3aa
TRBV24-1,TRBJ1-3,-,-,TGTGCCACCAGTGATGTAACAGGGGGAAACACCATATATTTT,CATSDVTGGNTIYF
TRBV6-1,TRBJ2-3,-,-,TGTGCCAGCAGTGAAGTGTCCGGGAGCACAGATACGCAGTATTTT,CASSEVSGSTDTQYF
TRBV30,TRBJ1-2,-,-,TGTGCCTGGAGTGAGCTCTATGGCTACACCTTC,CAWSELYGYTF
TRBV30,TRBJ2-1,-,TRBD2,TGTGCCTGCCCGACTAGCGGGGGGCCCTATGATGAGCAGTTCTTC,CACPTSGGPYDEQFF
TRBV19,TRBJ1-2,-,TRBD1,TGTGCCAGTAGTATAGAGTCTGCCAGGGGGCCCTATGGCTACACCTTC,CASSIESARGPYGYTF
TRBV19,TRBJ1-5,-,TRBD1,TGTGCCAGTAGTCAGGGGGAGCCCCAGCATTTT,CASSQGEPQHF
TRBV18,TRBJ1-2,-,TRBD1,TGTGCCAGCTCACCGACAGGGCTCAACTATGGCTACACCTTC,CASSPTGLNYGYTF
TRBV5-1,TRBJ1-1,-,TRBD1,TGCGCCAGCAGCCGGGACAGTATGAACACTGAAGCTTTCTTT,CASSRDSMNTEAFF
TRBV4-2,TRBJ1-5,-,-,TGTGCCAGCAGCCAGTCTGGACAGATATATCAGCCCCAGCATTTT,CASSQSGQIYQPQHF
TRBV18,TRBJ2-2,-,-,TGTGCCAGCTCACCTGGAACGGGACACGGTTTTGGGGAGCTGTTTTTT,CASSPGTGHGFGELFF
TRBV5-1,TRBJ1-5,once,-,TGCGCCAGCAGTTTCAGCGGGGGACAGCCCCAGCATTTT,CASSFSGGQPQHF
TRBV18,TRBJ2-7,-,-,TGTGCCAGCTCATCGGACAGTTTGGGTTACGAGCAGTACTTC,CASSSDSLGYEQYF
TRBV18,TRBJ1-2,once,-,TGTGCCAGCTCACCACCGAGCAGGGTGGATGGCTACACCTTC,CASSPPSRVDGYTF
TRBV12-5,TRBJ1-6,-,-,TGTGCTAGTGGTTTGGTACCACTGGCGGGATCACCCCTCCACTTT,CASGLVPLAGSPLHF
TRBV5-5,TRBJ1-1,-,-,TGTGCCAGCAGCCCCTCCATTGGGTTGAGGACTGAAGCTTTCTTT,CASSPSIGLRTEAFF
TRBV20-1,TRBJ1-2,-,-,TGCAGTGCTAGGGTCGGGGGTGGCTACACCTTC,CSARVGGGYTF
TRBV19,TRBJ1-4,-,TRBD1,TGTGCCAGTACGCCGGGACAGGGTCGGGAAAAACTGTTTTTT,CASTPGQGREKLFF
TRBV19,TRBJ2-3,-,TRBD2,TGTGCCAGTAGTATAGAAGCGGCTAGCGGGGGTAGCACAGATACGCAGTATTTT,CASSIEAASGGSTDTQYF
TRBV29-1,TRBJ1-1,-,-,TGCAGCGTTGTGGAGGGACGAGGGACTGAAGCTTTCTTT,CSVVEGRGTEAFF
TRBV18,TRBJ2-4,once,-,TGTGCCAGCTCACCAGGGAGTAGTGACATTCAGTACTTC,CASSPGSSDIQYF
TRBV19,TRBJ2-7,-,-,TGTGCCAGTAGTATTCGGGACACATCCTACGAGCAGTACTTC,CASSIRDTSYEQYF
TRBV27,TRBJ1-2,-,-,TGTGCCAGCAGTCCGACTACGAGCTATGGCTACACCTTC,CASSPTTSYGYTF
TRBV9,TRBJ1-2,-,TRBD1,TGTGCCAGCAGCGTAGTTGGGACAGGTGACGATTATGGCTACACCTTC,CASSVVGTGDDYGYTF
TRBV4-1,TRBJ1-2,once,-,TGCGCCAGCAGCCAAGATCTCGGCAGGGTTGAGAGTGGCTACACCTTC,CASSQDLGRVESGYTF
TRBV18,TRBJ2-5,-,TRBD1,TGTGCCAGCTCCCTCGGGACAGGGGGCTGGGAGACCCAGTACTTC,CASSLGTGGWETQYF
TRBV18,TRBJ2-1,few,TRBD2,TGTGCCAGCTCACAGTTAACCGGGACTAGCGGGGGTGAGCAGTTCTTC,CASSQLTGTSGGEQFF
TRBV21-1,TRBJ2-7,-,-,TGTGCCAGCAGCAAAAAGGAGAGGAAGGTGCAGTACTTC,CASSKKERKVQYF
TRBV6-2/TRBV6-3,TRBJ1-5,-,-,TGTGCCAGCAGCACCACAGGGTACAATCAGCCCCAGCATTTT,CASSTTGYNQPQHF
TRBV7-3,TRBJ2-5,-,-,TGTGCCAGCAGCTTAAGCCCGGTGTCTGTCCAAGAGACCCAGTACTTC,CASSLSPVSVQETQYF
TRBV10-3,TRBJ1-1,-,TRBD1,TGTGCCATCAGTGAGCCTGGGACAGAGAACACTGAAGCTTTCTTT,CAISEPGTENTEAFF
TRBV9,TRBJ2-1,-,TRBD2,TGTGCCAGCAGCGTCTCAGTCGGGGGGTACAATGAGCAGTTCTTC,CASSVSVGGYNEQFF
TRBV5-1,TRBJ1-3,-,-,TGCGCCAGCAGCCTTGACAGAGGCTCTGGAAACACCATATATTTT,CASSLDRGSGNTIYF
TRBV7-2,TRBJ2-7,once,TRBD1,TGTGCCAGCAGCTCCGACAGGGGGACATACGAGCAGTACTTC,CASSSDRGTYEQYF
TRBV1,TRBJ1-5,-,-,TGCACCAGCGGCCTAATCCGGGAAGCAAGCAATCAGCCCCAGCATTTT,CTSGLIREASNQPQHF
TRBV19,TRBJ2-7,-,TRBD1,TGTGCCAGTAGTGAGGGGGCCGCCTACGAGCAGTACTTC,CASSEGAAYEQYF
TRBV10-3,TRBJ1-1,once,TRBD1,TGTGCCATGCAGGGGGCGACGGACACTGAAGCTTTCTTT,CAMQGATDTEAFF
TRBV9,TRBJ2-1,-,TRBD2,TGTGCCAGCAGCATCACTAGCGGGGAGGGGAATGAGCAGTTCTTC,CASSITSGEGNEQFF
TRBV4-3,TRBJ1-2,-,TRBD1,TGCGCCAGCAGCCAAGAGTCCTACAGGGGCCCCTATGGCTACACCTTC,CASSQESYRGPYGYTF
TRBV6-1,TRBJ1-1,-,-,TGTGCCAGCAGTGAAGCGGTTCGAGTGGGGGCAGGGTGGCTTGTGGCCAAAGCTTTCTTT,CASSEAVRVGAGWLVAKAFF
TRBV5-1,TRBJ2-1,-,TRBD2,TGCGCCAGCAGCTTCATAGCGGGGGGTTCAGGTGAGCAGTTCTTC,CASSFIAGGSGEQFF
TRBV9,TRBJ1-6,-,TRBD1,TGTGCCAGCAGCTCGCACCGGGACAGGGCTAATTCACCCCTCCACTTT,CASSSHRDRANSPLHF
TRBV29-1,TRBJ1-2,-,-,TGCAGCGTTGCAGAGGGCAGGAATGGCTACACCTTC,CSVAEGRNGYTF
TRBV27,TRBJ2-7,few,-,TGTGCCAGCAGTTTAAATGGCAGGTTCTACGAGCAGTACTTC,CASSLNGRFYEQYF
TRBV23-1,TRBJ1-5,-,-,TGCGCCGGAAACTCAGGATTCCTCCATAGCAATCAGCCCCAGCATTTT,CAGNSGFLHSNQPQHF
TRBV7-2,TRBJ1-1,-,-,TGTGCCAGCAGCTTAGGTTGGGGGGTCCAATACACTGAAGCTTTCTTT,CASSLGWGVQYTEAFF
TRBV18,TRBJ2-3,-,TRBD1,TGTGCCAGCTCCTACAGGGGGCCAGAGGATACGCAGTATTTT,CASSYRGPEDTQYF
TRBV7-2,TRBJ2-7,-,TRBD2,TGTGCCAGCAGCTTAGCTAGCGGGGGTTTTTCCTACGAGCAGTACTTC,CASSLASGGFSYEQYF